Described below is a single T cell receptor beta chain sequence and its context. Antigen unknown. The CDR3 is 18 amino acids. The sample belongs to a study of radiotherapy plus CTLA-4 blockade in lung cancer. Whole-study context: Among enrolled patients, under 20% responded and roughly 31% achieved disease control.

Study outcomes and limitations: Peripheral blood showed expansion of tumor-derived TCR clones after radiotherapy and ipilimumab.

Some clones are missing from TCRdb's copy, which holds only in-frame ones; the method was immunoSEQ multiplex PCR. The repertoire has tens of thousands of clones, approximately 80% of them found once; the top ten carry 2% to 3%. Patients in the study, people with chemo-refractory metastatic non-small-cell lung cancer, received focal radiation plus ipilimumab CTLA-4 blockade. The receptor was derived from a human donor with non-small cell lung cancer whose response to radiotherapy plus ipilimumab could not be evaluated. The sample consisted of peripheral blood, taken from a patient treated with radiotherapy plus ipilimumab. V usage is TRBV21-1 and J usage is TRBJ1-2. TRBV21-1 is assigned pseudogene status. The chain's CDR3 is CASSAPQEAVLEAYGYTF. As DNA, the CDR3 is TGTGCCAGCAGCGCCCCCCAAGAGGCGGTTTTAGAGGCCTATGGCTACACCTTC.